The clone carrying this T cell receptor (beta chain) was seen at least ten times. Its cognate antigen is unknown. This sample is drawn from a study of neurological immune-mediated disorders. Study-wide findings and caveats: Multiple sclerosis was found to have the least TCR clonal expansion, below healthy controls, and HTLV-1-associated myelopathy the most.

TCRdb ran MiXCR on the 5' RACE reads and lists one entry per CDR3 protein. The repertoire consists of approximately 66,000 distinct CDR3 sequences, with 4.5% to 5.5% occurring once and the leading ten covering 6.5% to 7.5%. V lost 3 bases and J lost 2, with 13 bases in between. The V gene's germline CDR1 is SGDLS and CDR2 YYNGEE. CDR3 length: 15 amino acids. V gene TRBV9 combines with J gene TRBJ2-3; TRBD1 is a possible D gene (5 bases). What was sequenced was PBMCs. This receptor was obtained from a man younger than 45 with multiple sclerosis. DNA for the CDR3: TGTGCCAGCAGCGAGGCAGGGATAGACACAGATACGCAGTATTTT. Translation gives CASSEAGIDTDTQYF.